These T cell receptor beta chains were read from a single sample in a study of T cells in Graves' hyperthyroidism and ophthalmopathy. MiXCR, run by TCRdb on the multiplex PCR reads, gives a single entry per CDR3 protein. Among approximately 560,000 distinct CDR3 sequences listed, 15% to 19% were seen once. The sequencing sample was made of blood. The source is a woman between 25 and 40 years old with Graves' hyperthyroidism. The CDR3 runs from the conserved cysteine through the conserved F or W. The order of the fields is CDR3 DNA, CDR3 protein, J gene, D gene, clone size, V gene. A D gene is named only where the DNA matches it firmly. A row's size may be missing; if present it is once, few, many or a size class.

DNA: TGCAGTGCTATACGTCAGCGGGACCTGCCAGATACGCAGTATTTT; CDR3: CSAIRQRDLPDTQYF; J: TRBJ2-3; D: TRBD2; size: many; V: TRBV20-1
DNA: TGTGCCAGCAGCTTAGCAGGGGATGAAACCTACGAGCAGTACTTC; CDR3: CASSLAGDETYEQYF; J: TRBJ2-7; D: NA; size: many; V: TRBV11-3
DNA: TGTGCCAGCACCCCGCGACAGAAAATGAACACTGAAGCTTTCTTT; CDR3: CASTPRQKMNTEAFF; J: TRBJ1-1; D: NA; size: many; V: TRBV6-2/TRBV6-3
DNA: TGTGCCTGGAGTGACTTCACCCTCCACTTT; CDR3: CAWSDFTLHF; J: TRBJ1-6; D: NA; size: many; V: TRBV30
DNA: TGTGCCAGCTCAGCCCGGGACAGTAACTATGGCTACACCTTC; CDR3: CASSARDSNYGYTF; J: TRBJ1-2; D: TRBD1; size: NA; V: TRBV18
DNA: TGTGCCACCCAATTCGCCGGGACAGGGACCCCCAATGAGCAGTTCTTC; CDR3: CATQFAGTGTPNEQFF; J: TRBJ2-1; D: TRBD1; size: many; V: TRBV10-3
DNA: TGTGCCAGCTCAGAGGCGGGGCTTCAGTACTTC; CDR3: CASSEAGLQYF; J: TRBJ2-4; D: NA; size: NA; V: TRBV18
DNA: TGTGCCAGCAGCCGGGGGCCAAGGAACACTGAAGCTTTCTTT; CDR3: CASSRGPRNTEAFF; J: TRBJ1-1; D: NA; size: many; V: TRBV3-1
DNA: TGTGCCAGCAGTCAAACGGGGGGTGAGCAGTTCTTC; CDR3: CASSQTGGEQFF; J: TRBJ2-1; D: TRBD2; size: many; V: TRBV7-3
DNA: TGTGCCAGCTCCACTGGCACTAGCGGGACCACAGATACGCAGTATTTT; CDR3: CASSTGTSGTTDTQYF; J: TRBJ2-3; D: TRBD2; size: many; V: TRBV28
DNA: TGTGCCAGCAGTGGCGGATTCTCGGGCACCGGGGAGCTGTTTTTT; CDR3: CASSGGFSGTGELFF; J: TRBJ2-2; D: NA; size: few; V: TRBV6-1
DNA: TGTGCCAGCAGCTCCGGGACAGCCATTGAGCAGTTCTTC; CDR3: CASSSGTAIEQFF; J: TRBJ2-1; D: TRBD1; size: few; V: TRBV27
DNA: TGTGCCATCAGTGAGTCAATAGCAGATACGCAGTATTTT; CDR3: CAISESIADTQYF; J: TRBJ2-3; D: NA; size: NA; V: TRBV10-3
DNA: TGTGCCAGCAGCAAGACAGGGGACACTGAAGCTTTCTTT; CDR3: CASSKTGDTEAFF; J: TRBJ1-1; D: TRBD1; size: NA; V: TRBV7-3
DNA: TGCGCCAGCAGCTTGACTAGCGGTTATGATGAGCAGTTCTTC; CDR3: CASSLTSGYDEQFF; J: TRBJ2-1; D: TRBD2; size: many; V: TRBV5-1
DNA: TGCAGTGCTAGACGGACAGGGTTCTACGAGCAGTACTTC; CDR3: CSARRTGFYEQYF; J: TRBJ2-7; D: TRBD1; size: many; V: TRBV20-1
DNA: TGTGCCAGCAGTCCTCCGGGACAAAACTCCTACAATGAGCAGTTCTTC; CDR3: CASSPPGQNSYNEQFF; J: TRBJ2-1; D: NA; size: once; V: TRBV28
DNA: TGTGCCAGCAGCACGACATACGCGACAGGCAATCAGCCCCAGCATTTT; CDR3: CASSTTYATGNQPQHF; J: TRBJ1-5; D: NA; size: many; V: TRBV28
DNA: TGCAGTGCTGGCGTGGGAGTGCCCTCCGAGCAGTACTTC; CDR3: CSAGVGVPSEQYF; J: TRBJ2-7; D: NA; size: many; V: TRBV20-1
DNA: TGCAGTGCTAGAGGGTTCTCCTACGATGAGCAGTTCTTC; CDR3: CSARGFSYDEQFF; J: TRBJ2-1; D: NA; size: few; V: TRBV20-1